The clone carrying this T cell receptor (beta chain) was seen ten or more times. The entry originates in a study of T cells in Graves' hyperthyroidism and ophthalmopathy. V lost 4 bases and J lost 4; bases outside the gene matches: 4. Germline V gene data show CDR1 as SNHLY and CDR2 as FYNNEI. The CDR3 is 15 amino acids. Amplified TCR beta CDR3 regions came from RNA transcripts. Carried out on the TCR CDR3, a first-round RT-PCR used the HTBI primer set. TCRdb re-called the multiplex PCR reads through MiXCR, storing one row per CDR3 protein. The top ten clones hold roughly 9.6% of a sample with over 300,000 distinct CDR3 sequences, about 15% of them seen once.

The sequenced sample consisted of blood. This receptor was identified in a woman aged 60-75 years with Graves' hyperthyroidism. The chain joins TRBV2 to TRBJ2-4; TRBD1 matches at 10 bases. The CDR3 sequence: CASSATGGPKNIQYF. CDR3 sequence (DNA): TGTGCCAGCAGTGCGACAGGGGGCCCTAAAAACATTCAGTACTTC.